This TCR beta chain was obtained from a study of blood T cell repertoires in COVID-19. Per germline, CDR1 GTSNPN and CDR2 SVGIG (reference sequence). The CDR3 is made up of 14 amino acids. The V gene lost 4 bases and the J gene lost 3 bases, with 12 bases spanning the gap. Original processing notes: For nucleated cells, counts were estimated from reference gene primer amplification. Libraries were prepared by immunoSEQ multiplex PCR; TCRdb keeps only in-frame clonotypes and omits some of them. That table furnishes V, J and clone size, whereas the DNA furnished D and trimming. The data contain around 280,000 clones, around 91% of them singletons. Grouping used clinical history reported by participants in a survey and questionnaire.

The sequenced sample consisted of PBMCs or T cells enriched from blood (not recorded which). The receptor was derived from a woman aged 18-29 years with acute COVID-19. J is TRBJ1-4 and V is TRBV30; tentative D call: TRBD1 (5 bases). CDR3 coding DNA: TGTGCCTGGATTGGGGGAGGGTCTAATGAAAAACTGTTTTTT. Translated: CAWIGGGSNEKLFF.